These 3 T cell receptor beta chains came from one sample sequenced in a study of PD-1 blockade in classical Hodgkin lymphoma. Sample time point: cycle 4 day 1 (C4D1), after around six weeks of nivolumab. Brentuximab vedotin exposure varied among the patients, all of whom had relapsed after autologous stem cell transplantation. Profiling relied on immunoSEQ multiplex PCR, and the TCRdb table lists in-frame clones only, not all of them. The sample consists of about 20,000 clones, about 65% of them appearing once. Sequences were derived from peripheral blood mononuclear cells (PBMCs), sampled before the fourth cycle of nivolumab. All receptors come from a human donor with classical Hodgkin lymphoma.

The J gene is TRBJ2-7, the V gene TRBV10-2; D call uncertain. CDR1 WSHSY and CDR2 SAAADI come from the germline V gene. The CDR3 spans 12 residues. V shed 3 bases and J shed 3 bases, with 6 bases lying between them. This CDR3 is CASSENFYEQYF. The DNA of the CDR3 is TGCGCCAGCAGTGAAAACTTCTACGAGCAGTACTTC.

V gene TRBV11-2 combines with J gene TRBJ2-7; D gene uncertain. The germline CDR1 and CDR2 sequences are SGHAT and FQNNGV. The CDR3 sequence is 12 residues long. Trimming cost V 2 bases and J 2 bases, with 4 bases left between them. In DNA, the CDR3 is TGTGCCAGCAGCTTACACACCTACGAGCAGTACTTC. This translates into CASSLHTYEQYF.

This clone was counted between two and nine times. This chain joins TRBV28 and TRBJ2-4; 10 bases align to TRBD2. V was pared by 2 bases and J by 10 bases, with 26 bases of the junction left unmatched. In germline, CDR1 is MDHEN, CDR2 SYDVKM. This CDR3 comprises 21 residues. The CDR3 spells CASSLLGVDISNRTSGEIQYF. DNA for the CDR3: TGTGCCAGCAGTTTACTGGGGGTCGACATCTCTAACAGGACTAGCGGAGAAATTCAGTACTTC. The full variable domain, with the rest looked up from reference TRBV28 and TRBJ2-4, is DVKVTQSSRYLVKRTGEKVFLECVQDMDHENMFWYRQDPGLGLRLIYFSYDVKMKEKGDIPEGYSVSREKKERFSLILESASTNQTSMYLCASSLLGVDISNRTSGEIQYFGAGTRLSVL.